This TCR beta chain was sequenced in a study of cytomegalovirus exposure and HLA in healthy donors. Use of 60 Vbeta and 13 Jbeta primers characterized the PCR. Sequencing was performed with immunoSEQ multiplex PCR; in TCRdb, only in-frame clones are kept and a portion is missing. In the table there are more than 95,000 clones, approximately 80% of which are singletons. Unmatched junction bases numbered 6, after V lost 5 bases and J lost 5 bases. Germline-derived CDR1 and CDR2 are MDHEN and SYDVKM. CDR3 size: 16 residues. The sequence was obtained from a woman aged 18-35 years in good health and CMV-seropositive. The chain couples TRBV28 to TRBJ2-2, with 12 bases matching TRBD2. Material for sequencing was PBMCs. This chain's CDR3 is CASSRLAGVWTGELFF. The CDR3 nucleotides are TGTGCCAGCAGTCGACTAGCGGGAGTATGGACCGGGGAGCTGTTTTTT.